This passage covers 15 T cell receptor beta chains from one sample sequenced in a study of cytomegalovirus exposure and HLA in healthy donors. Primers: 60 Vbeta forward and 13 Jbeta reverse. Repertoires were generated with immunoSEQ multiplex PCR, while TCRdb's copy carries only in-frame clones and drops some. Of 160,000 or so clones in the sample, around 80% were seen once. Source material: PBMCs. These receptors all come from a man aged 40-49 years in good health and CMV-seronegative.

The chain joins TRBV29-1 to TRBJ2-5, with D unresolved. The ends were cut back, 6 bases at V and 1 base at J, with 15 bases in the middle. The CDR3 has 14 residues. Germline V gene sequence: CDR1 SQVTM, CDR2 ANQGSEA. The CDR3, as DNA: TGCAGCGTAATTCGAAATTCACTCCAAGAGACCCAGTACTTC. Translated: CSVIRNSLQETQYF.

This chain connects TRBV6-5 to TRBJ1-3, with D unresolved. Germline lookup yields CDR1 MNHEY and CDR2 SVGAGI. V lost 5 bases, J lost 0 bases, and 8 bases lay in between. The CDR3 totals 14 residues. The CDR3 DNA reads TGTGCCAGCAGTACTTCAAGCTCTGGAAACACCATATATTTT. Translating gives CASSTSSSGNTIYF.

This clone was recorded once. J is TRBJ2-7 and V is TRBV11-3, with TRBD1 as a possible D gene (7 bases). Germline-derived CDR1 and CDR2 are SGHNT and YENEEA. The CDR3 spans 15 residues. Trimming pared 5 bases from V and 4 bases from J, leaving 18 bases between. The CDR3 bases are TGTGCCAGCAGCCTGGGGAGGACAGGTTTGTACGAGCAGTACTTC. As protein: CASSLGRTGLYEQYF. Variable domain in full (rest from reference TRBV11-3 and TRBJ2-7): EAGVVQSPRYKIIEKKQPVAFWCNPISGHNTLYWYLQNLGQGPELLIRYENEEAVDDSQLPKDRFSAERLKGVDSTLKIQPAELGDSAVYLCASSLGRTGLYEQYFGPGTRLTVT.

The chain is built from TRBV30 and TRBJ2-5; D uncertain. The J call may be in error: the DNA end matches TRBJ2-7 better. Germline assignment: CDR1 GTSNPN and CDR2 SVGIG (reference sequence). This CDR3 is built from 12 residues. CDR3 amino acids: CAWSVASYEQYF. In DNA, the CDR3 is TGTGCCTGGAGTGTTGCCTCCTACGAGCAGTACTTC.

V gene TRBV4-3 combines with J gene TRBJ2-3; no clear D gene. Germline V CDR1 and CDR2: LGHNA, YSLEER. The CDR3 is made up of 13 amino acids. V lost 3 bases and J lost 6, with 10 bases in between. The CDR3 DNA sequence: TGCGCCAGCAGCCAGATTAGAGCGGATACGCAGTATTTT. Protein: CASSQIRADTQYF.

This chain joins TRBV6-4 and TRBJ1-1; 8 positions agree with TRBD1. Germline-derived CDR1 and CDR2 are MRHNA and SNTAGT. With 5 bases clipped from V and 4 bases from J, the junction kept 6 bases outside the gene matches. The CDR3 covers 14 residues. The CDR3 loop is CASSPPTGGTEAFF. CDR3 DNA: TGTGCCAGCAGTCCCCCCACAGGGGGCACTGAAGCTTTCTTT.

This chain links TRBV7-2 with TRBJ2-7; D unresolved. Trimming cost V 1 base and J 4 bases, with 11 bases left between them. Germline values: CDR1 SGHTA, CDR2 FQGNSA. This CDR3 region has 14 residues. CDR3 loop: CASSLEPPRYEQYF. The CDR3 DNA follows: TGTGCCAGCAGCTTAGAGCCCCCGAGGTACGAGCAGTACTTC.

The CDR3 DNA reads as TGTGCCAGCAGCTTAGTAGGTCTAGCGGTAGTTGCCGGGGAGCTGTTTTTT. Its translation is CASSLVGLAVVAGELFF. The chain has TRBV7-2 and TRBJ2-2, with 7 bases that match TRBD2. The V segment lost 1 base and the J segment 6 bases; nucleotides outside the gene matches: 11. The length of the CDR3 is 17 residues. Germline lookup yields CDR1 SGHTA and CDR2 FQGNSA. Full variable domain (outside the CDR3, taken from reference TRBV7-2 and TRBJ2-2): GAGVSQSPSNKVTEKGKDVELRCDPISGHTALYWYRQSLGQGLEFLIYFQGNSAPDKSGLPSDRFSAERTGGSVSTLTIQRTQQEDSAVYLCASSLVGLAVVAGELFFGEGSRLTVL.

V and J are TRBV7-2 and TRBJ1-5; 9 bases map to TRBD1. Germline-derived CDR1 and CDR2 are SGHTA and FQGNSA. Germline trimming cut 2 bases from V and 8 bases from J; bases unmatched to any gene: 13. The CDR3 is 17 amino acids. DNA of the CDR3: TGTGCCAGCAGCTTATGGGTCCTCCGGGACAGGGCAGAGCCCCAGCATTTT. Amino acids: CASSLWVLRDRAEPQHF.

The rearrangement joins TRBV7-9 to TRBJ2-7; the match to TRBD2 covers 10 bases. The CDR3 covers 16 residues. Germline V lookup: CDR1 SEHNR, CDR2 FQNEAQ (reference sequence). J was trimmed by 5 bases and V by 5 bases; bases with no gene match: 12. CDR3 coding DNA: TGTGCCAGCAGCCCGAGGACTAGCGGCCTGGGGGACGAGCAGTACTTC. Its protein is CASSPRTSGLGDEQYF.

The V call is TRBV27, the J call TRBJ2-7; tentative D call: TRBD1 (6 bases). The germline V and J ends were trimmed by 11 bases and 3 bases, with 8 bases remaining between them. Germline V CDR1 and CDR2: MNHEY, SMNVEV (reference sequence). The CDR3 has 10 amino acids. The CDR3 reads CALGGYEQYF. In nucleotides, the CDR3 is TGTGCCCTAGGGGGCTACGAGCAGTACTTC.

This chain uses TRBV5-1 with TRBJ2-3; TRBD1 matches at 7 bases. Trimming took 2 bases from V and 4 from J; bases not matched to a gene: 10. Germline V gene lookup returns CDR1 SGHRS and CDR2 YFSETQ. The CDR3 is made up of 16 amino acids. CDR3 region: CASSLIQGSGADTQYF. The CDR3 DNA reads as TGCGCCAGCAGCTTAATACAGGGGAGTGGCGCAGATACGCAGTATTTT.

V is TRBV6-1 and J is TRBJ2-7; D call uncertain. V was trimmed by 8 bases and J by 0 bases, leaving 17 bases between them. There are 15 residues in the CDR3. Germline CDR1 reads MNHNS; CDR2 reads SASEGT. The CDR3 DNA reads as TGTGCCAGCCCTGGAGATGGTGCGTACTCCTACGAGCAGTACTTC. The encoded protein is CASPGDGAYSYEQYF.

In its sample, this clone was seen a few times. The gene calls are TRBV2 and TRBJ2-2; no clear D gene. The length of the CDR3 is 12 residues. Germline V gene lookup returns CDR1 SNHLY and CDR2 FYNNEI. The V end lost 4 bases, the J end lost 7 bases, and 7 bases lay between the germline ends. In DNA form, the CDR3 reads TGTGCCAGCAGTGGGCAGCGCGGGGAGCTGTTTTTT. It encodes CASSGQRGELFF.

The chain links TRBV7-9 to TRBJ2-1; the D gene is possibly TRBD2 (6 bases). The V end was cut by 5 bases, the J end by 13 bases, with 15 bases between. CDR1 SEHNR and CDR2 FQNEAQ come from the germline V gene (reference sequence). The CDR3 is made up of 12 amino acids. The CDR3 coding sequence is TGTGCCAGCAGCGACTATGGAGGGTTTCAGTTCTTC. Translated, it gives CASSDYGGFQFF.